This T cell receptor (beta chain) is drawn from a study of T-cell memory formation after mild COVID-19. Looking at the study overall: TCR clustering was largely donor specific. Study findings and constraints: Those CD4+ clones that contracted were mainly in CM and EM (CD8+ ones in EMRA). Later expanders leaned toward CD4+, whereas clones contracting from day 15 to 85 were balanced CD4/CD8.

A remark on this clonotype: Its specificity is unknown. One end of the junction fails to match germline, which may point to a read error.

5'RACE primed at constant segments yielded TCR alpha and TCR beta cDNA libraries bearing sample barcodes and UMIs. TCRdb itself ran the 5' RACE reads through MiXCR, one entry per CDR3 protein. The data contain 200,000 to 250,000 distinct CDR3 sequences, 9.4% of them singletons. This sequence originates from a man in his late teens or twenties who had mild COVID-19 (a few samples of this study predate the infection). Cell type and time point are not known. The sequenced sample was PBMCs or a T cell subset sorted from them (not recorded which).

The CDR3 DNA reads TGTGCCAGCAGTTACACCGGGACAGCCTCCCCAGGGACCCATTACTTC. This translates into CASSYTGTASPGTHYF. The chain employs TRBV6-6 and TRBJ2-5; 7 bases agree with TRBD1. CDR3 length: 16 amino acids. The germline gives CDR1 MNHNY, CDR2 SVGAGI (reference sequence).